These 17 T cell receptor beta chains share one sample of origin, sequenced in a study of cytomegalovirus exposure and HLA in healthy donors (dated by TCRdb to the late 2010s). The library was prepared using the immunoSEQ multiplex PCR assay. For the multiplex PCR, a mixture combining 60 forward primers for TCR Vbeta segments and 13 reverse primers for TCR Jbeta segments was used. TCRdb took this table from immuneACCESS and kept in-frame rearrangements with V and J called. Such tables lack part of the clones; where checked against another copy, unresolved V genes explain under half of the gap, and the rest is unexplained. This sample has about 150,000 clones in its table, and roughly 79% of those were observed once. The ten largest clones represent over 2.5% of the sample. The specimen was PBMCs. Source of these receptors: a man aged 18 to 29 in good health and CMV-seronegative.

The V and J genes are TRBV10-3 and TRBJ1-1; weak D call: TRBD1 (5 bases). Between the trimmed V and J ends, which lost 4 bases and 8 bases, there was a span of 11 bases. The CDR3 loop spans 12 amino acids. The V gene's germline CDR1 is ENHRY and CDR2 SYGVKD. Written as DNA, the CDR3 is TGTGCCATCAGTGGGGCGGGACCGGAAGCTTTCTTT. Amino acids: CAISGAGPEAFF.

This clone was picked up a small number of times. The chain links TRBV7-3 to TRBJ2-1; 9 bases are shared with TRBD2. Germline assignment: CDR1 SGHTA and CDR2 FQGTGA. The CDR3 loop spans 14 amino acids. The ends lost 2 bases at V and 7 bases at J; junction bases unmatched: 3. The CDR3 reads CASSLAGGMNEQFF. The CDR3 DNA sequence: TGTGCCAGCAGCTTAGCGGGGGGGATGAATGAGCAGTTCTTC. The full variable domain, rest sourced from reference TRBV7-3 and TRBJ2-1, is GAGVSQTPSNKVTEKGKYVELRCDPISGHTALYWYRQSLGQGPEFLIYFQGTGAADDSGLPNDRFFAVRPEGSVSTLKIQRTERGDSAVYLCASSLAGGMNEQFFGPGTRLTVL.

This chain connects TRBV9 to TRBJ1-1; D remains unclear. This CDR3 comprises 16 residues. Germline CDR1 SGDLS, CDR2 YYNGEE. Deletions cut 4 bases from V and 0 bases from J, with 16 bases between. The CDR3 sequence is CASSPYLEGMNTEAFF. CDR3 DNA sequence: TGTGCCAGCAGCCCTTATCTTGAGGGCATGAACACTGAAGCTTTCTTT.

This rearrangement joins TRBV6-5 to TRBJ1-5; D gene ambiguous. Germline CDR1 is MNHEY and CDR2 is SVGAGI. The CDR3 length is 14 residues. Trimming left V 4 bases short and J 2 bases short, with 9 bases between. CDR3 nucleotides: TGTGCCAGCAGTTTGAGGGCGGGCAATCAGCCCCAGCATTTT. This gives the protein CASSLRAGNQPQHF.

The chain carries TRBV30 and TRBJ1-4; weak D call: TRBD1 (6 bases). CDR3 length equals 11 residues. Looked up from germline, CDR1 is GTSNPN and CDR2 is SVGIG (reference sequence). V dropped 5 bases and J dropped 8 bases, with 9 bases sitting between them. The CDR3 DNA reads as TGTGCCTGGGACACAGGGGAAAAACTGTTTTTT. Its protein is CAWDTGEKLFF.

The chain uses TRBV4-1 and TRBJ1-3; D perhaps matches TRBD1 (5 bases). The CDR3 length is 16 residues. Trimming took off 1 base at V and 1 base at J, with 11 bases between the two ends. Germline assignment: CDR1 MGHRA and CDR2 YSYEKL. Here the CDR3 reads CASSQVHPGSGNTIYF. CDR3 sequence (DNA): TGCGCCAGCAGCCAAGTGCATCCAGGGTCTGGAAACACCATATATTTT.

The chain is built from TRBV2 and TRBJ1-4; 9 nucleotides agree with TRBD1. Germline V lookup: CDR1 SNHLY, CDR2 FYNNEI. Trimming cost V 6 bases and J 7 bases; bases outside gene matches: 6. The CDR3 extends over 14 amino acids. The CDR3 spells CASRHRGRGEKLFF. CDR3 bases: TGTGCCAGCAGGCACAGGGGGCGAGGTGAAAAACTGTTTTTT. Full variable domain (rest looked up from reference TRBV2 and TRBJ1-4): EPEVTQTPSHQVTQMGQEVILRCVPISNHLYFYWYRQILGQKVEFLVSFYNNEISEKSEIFDDQFSVERPDGSNFTLKIRSTKLEDSAMYFCASRHRGRGEKLFFGSGTQLSVL.

V gene TRBV28 combines with J gene TRBJ1-5; 8 bases align to TRBD1. From germline, CDR1 is MDHEN and CDR2 SYDVKM. The CDR3 has 17 amino acids. Trimming at V came to 5 bases and at J to 2 bases, leaving 11 bases not matched to a gene. The CDR3 DNA reads as TGTGCCAGCAGTACAGAGACAGGGGTCGAGGGCAATCAGCCCCAGCATTTT. As protein: CASSTETGVEGNQPQHF. Supplemented by reference TRBV28 and TRBJ1-5, the full variable domain reads DVKVTQSSRYLVKRTGEKVFLECVQDMDHENMFWYRQDPGLGLRLIYFSYDVKMKEKGDIPEGYSVSREKKERFSLILESASTNQTSMYLCASSTETGVEGNQPQHFGDGTRLSIL.

The chain couples TRBV23-1 to TRBJ1-6, with TRBD1 matching 7 bases. TRBV23-1 carries the ORF label, with uncertain function. Germline trimming cut 8 bases from V and 3 bases from J; bases unmatched to any gene: 4. This CDR3 spans 14 amino acids. The CDR3 loop reads CASATGIYNSPLHF. The DNA of the CDR3 is TGCGCCAGCGCGACAGGGATCTATAATTCACCCCTCCACTTT.

The V gene is TRBV7-9, the J gene TRBJ1-3; 7 bases align to TRBD1. J was trimmed by 4 bases and V by 5 bases; bases with no gene match: 14. Germline CDR1 and CDR2: SEHNR and FQNEAQ (reference sequence). The length of the CDR3 is 17 residues. The CDR3 DNA follows: TGTGCCAGCAGCAAAACTACTAGAGACAGGGCGGGAAACACCATATATTTT. Its protein is CASSKTTRDRAGNTIYF.

The V and J genes are TRBV19 and TRBJ2-1, with 7 nucleotides matching TRBD2. The germline CDR1 and CDR2 sequences are LNHDA and SQIVND (reference sequence). The CDR3 contains 12 residues. Germline trimming cut 1 base from V and 15 bases from J; bases unmatched to any gene: 6. The CDR3 coding sequence is TGTGCCAGTAGTATAGGGGAGGGGAGGAGGTTCTTC. This sequence encodes CASSIGEGRRFF.

The chain couples TRBV10-3 to TRBJ1-1; D uncertain. V lost 6 bases and J 6 bases, leaving 8 bases between the germline ends. The CDR3 loop spans 11 amino acids. Per the germline V gene, CDR1 is ENHRY and CDR2 is SYGVKD. In DNA, the CDR3 is TGTGCCATCAGCCCGGGATCTGAAGCTTTCTTT. It codes for CAISPGSEAFF.

The J gene is TRBJ2-4, the V gene TRBV5-1; 8 bases line up with TRBD1. Per the germline V gene, CDR1 is SGHRS and CDR2 is YFSETQ. Losses at the gene ends were 4 bases for V and 8 bases for J; bases not matched to a gene: 8. The CDR3 is 14 amino acids. CDR3 loop: CASSGGQAGDIQYF. DNA of the CDR3: TGCGCCAGCAGCGGGGGACAGGCCGGGGACATTCAGTACTTC.

The chain uses TRBV7-9 and TRBJ1-3, with no clear D. Trimming pared 0 bases from V and 0 bases from J, leaving 15 bases between. CDR1 is SEHNR, CDR2 FQNEAQ, per germline (reference sequence). This CDR3 is 18 amino acids long. The CDR3 region has the DNA TGTGCCAGCAGCTTAGCTTCCAGGATGGGAGCCTCTGGAAACACCATATATTTT. This codes for CASSLASRMGASGNTIYF. Full variable domain (rest looked up from reference TRBV7-9 and TRBJ1-3): DTGVSQNPRHKITKRGQNVTFRCDPISEHNRLYWYRQTLGQGPEFLTYFQNEAQLEKSRLLSDRFSAERPKGSFSTLEIQRTEQGDSAMYLCASSLASRMGASGNTIYFGEGSWLTVV.

The genes are TRBV7-9 and TRBJ1-2; no firm D call. The germline V gene has CDR1 SEHNR and CDR2 FQNEAQ (reference sequence). CDR3 length: 12 residues. The V end lost 6 bases, the J end lost 1 base, and 6 bases lay between the germline ends. Written as DNA, the CDR3 is TGTGCCAGCAGTCGGGGTAACTATGGCTACACCTTC. It yields the protein CASSRGNYGYTF. The whole variable domain, remainder taken from reference TRBV7-9 and TRBJ1-2, is DTGVSQNPRHKITKRGQNVTFRCDPISEHNRLYWYRQTLGQGPEFLTYFQNEAQLEKSRLLSDRFSAERPKGSFSTLEIQRTEQGDSAMYLCASSRGNYGYTFGSGTRLTVV.

V and J are TRBV6-6 and TRBJ1-5; a weak D match, TRBD1 (5 bases). This CDR3 spans 14 amino acids. Germline CDR1 reads MNHNY; CDR2 reads SVGAGI (reference sequence). Trimming left V 6 bases short and J 6 bases short, with 15 bases between. The CDR3 nucleotides read TGTGCCAGCAGCGAGGGGAGGGTTTTTCAGCCCCAGCATTTT. This encodes CASSEGRVFQPQHF.

This clone is labeled as medium-sized. The chain is built from TRBV4-2 and TRBJ2-7, with 7 bases fitting TRBD1. The CDR3 extends over 15 amino acids. Germline CDR1 and CDR2: LGHNA and YNFKEQ. Trimming took 1 base from V and 0 from J; bases not matched to a gene: 3. The CDR3 loop is CASSQVRDSSYEQYF. In DNA, the CDR3 is TGTGCCAGCAGCCAAGTCCGGGACAGCTCCTACGAGCAGTACTTC.